The 10 T cell receptor beta chains presented below share a single source sample, sequenced in a study of T cell responses to AZD1222 COVID-19 vaccine. Generated by immunoSEQ multiplex PCR, the TCRdb table keeps only in-frame clones and is missing some. Here the sample spans about 94,000 clones, approximately 87% being singletons. The sample here was peripheral blood, taken 28 days after the second AZD1222 dose. These receptor sequences come from an adult who received the AZD1222 COVID-19 vaccine.

The rearrangement links TRBV30 to TRBJ1-1, with D maybe TRBD1 (6 bases). V shed 3 bases and J shed 6 bases, with 14 bases lying between them. Germline V lookup: CDR1 GTSNPN, CDR2 SVGIG (reference sequence). The CDR3 runs 13 residues. CDR3 coding DNA: TGTGCCTGGAGGTGGTACAGGGACCCTGAAGCTTTCTTT. It yields the protein CAWRWYRDPEAFF.

The V and J genes are TRBV13 and TRBJ2-7; no reliable D call. Germline CDR1 is PRHDT and CDR2 is FYEKMQ (reference sequence). CDR3 length: 13 residues. With 2 bases removed from V and 5 bases from J, the gap between germline ends came to 10 bases. CDR3: CASSLLGDHEQYF. DNA for the CDR3: TGTGCCAGCAGCTTACTGGGTGATCACGAGCAGTACTTC.

The rearrangement uses TRBV30 and TRBJ1-1, with a weak D call TRBD1 (6 bases). From germline, CDR1 is GTSNPN and CDR2 SVGIG (reference sequence). V was shortened by 0 bases and J by 13 bases, with 18 bases between the two germline ends. The CDR3 totals 13 residues. The chain's CDR3 is CAWSVTGSSSGFF. The CDR3 coding sequence is TGTGCCTGGAGTGTGACAGGTTCCTCCTCTGGTTTCTTT.

This sequence joins TRBV6-5 and TRBJ2-2; possibly TRBD2 for D (6 bases). Trimming took off 6 bases at V and 4 bases at J, with 15 bases between the two ends. Germline loops: CDR1 MNHEY, CDR2 SVGAGI. The CDR3 loop spans 15 amino acids. The CDR3 here is CASRAGGARTGELFF. The CDR3 DNA sequence: TGTGCCAGCAGAGCCGGAGGGGCCCGCACCGGGGAGCTGTTTTTT.

V is TRBV6-5 and J is TRBJ1-1; tentatively, D is TRBD1 (6 bases). The germline V gene encodes CDR1 MNHEY and CDR2 SVGAGI. CDR3 length: 14 amino acids. V lost 2 bases, J lost 1 base, and 8 bases lay in between. The chain's CDR3 is CASSYRGWNTEAFF. As DNA, the CDR3 is TGTGCCAGCAGTTACAGGGGGTGGAACACTGAAGCTTTCTTT.

This clone was recorded a few times. The chain couples TRBV7-9 to TRBJ2-1; no definite D call. The CDR3 contains 15 residues. Germline values: CDR1 SEHNR, CDR2 FQNEAQ (reference sequence). Trimming cost V 4 bases and J 7 bases, with 17 bases left between them. The CDR3 nucleotides are TGTGCCAGCAGCTCCACACGGATCCTAGGGAATGAGCAGTTCTTC. This sequence encodes CASSSTRILGNEQFF.

The chain is built from TRBV5-4 and TRBJ2-2; TRBD1 is a possible D gene (6 bases). CDR1 and CDR2 from the germline V gene are SGHNT and YYREEE (reference sequence). Trimming shortened V by 0 bases and J by 2 bases, and 11 bases separated the two germline ends. The CDR3 totals 16 residues. The CDR3 DNA is TGTGCCAGCAGCTTGGGAGGACAGAGTAACACCGGGGAGCTGTTTTTT. This sequence encodes CASSLGGQSNTGELFF.

The V and J genes are TRBV3-1 (or the pseudogene TRBV3-2) and TRBJ1-6; D unclear. V was trimmed by 5 bases and J by 6 bases, leaving 11 bases between them. CDR3 length: 14 residues. Germline loops: CDR1 LGHDT, CDR2 YNNKEL (reference sequence). CDR3 nucleotide sequence: TGTGCCAGCAGCTCCGGGGTATCTAATTCACCCCTCCACTTT. It specifies CASSSGVSNSPLHF.

V gene TRBV11-2 combines with J gene TRBJ2-3; 7 positions match TRBD2. Trimming cost V 2 bases and J 2 bases; bases outside gene matches: 13. The CDR3 sequence is 18 residues long. Germline CDR1 SGHAT, CDR2 FQNNGV. CDR3 nucleotides: TGTGCCAGCAGCTTAAACATAGGTGCGGGGGTCGTCACAGATACGCAGTATTTT. It is translated as CASSLNIGAGVVTDTQYF.

The V gene is TRBV2, the J gene TRBJ1-5; 11 nucleotides agree with TRBD1. This CDR3 spans 15 amino acids. The germline gives CDR1 SNHLY, CDR2 FYNNEI. Trimming cost V 8 bases and J 0 bases; bases outside gene matches: 3. Written as DNA, the CDR3 is TGTGCCAGCGGGGGGACAGGGGGTAGCAATCAGCCCCAGCATTTT. It specifies CASGGTGGSNQPQHF.